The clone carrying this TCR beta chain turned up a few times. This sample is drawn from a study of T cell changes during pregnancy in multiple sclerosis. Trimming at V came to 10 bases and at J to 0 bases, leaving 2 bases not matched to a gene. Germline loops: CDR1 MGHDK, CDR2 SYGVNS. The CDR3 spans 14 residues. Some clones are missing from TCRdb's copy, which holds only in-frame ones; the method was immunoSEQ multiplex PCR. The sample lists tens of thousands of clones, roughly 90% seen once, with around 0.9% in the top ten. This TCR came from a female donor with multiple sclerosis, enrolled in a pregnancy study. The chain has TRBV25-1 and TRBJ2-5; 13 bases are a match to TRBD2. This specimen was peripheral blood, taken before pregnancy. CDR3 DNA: TGTGCCACCGGGACTAGCGGGGACCAAGAGACCCAGTACTTC. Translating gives CATGTSGDQETQYF.